These T cell receptor beta chains were read from a single sample in a study of technical replicates of blood from a few donors. Method: immunoSEQ multiplex PCR; TCRdb's copy keeps in-frame clones and lacks some. The sample comprises about 94,000 clones, roughly 95% of which are singletons, and roughly 0.22% rests with the top ten. The source material was T cells isolated from PBMCs. These receptor sequences come from a human donor in good health. Both conserved end residues are part of each CDR3. The D gene is left open where the match is weak. The size field is filled for only some rows; it gives once, few, many or a size class.

J gene	clone size	V gene	D gene	CDR3 DNA	CDR3 protein
TRBJ1-1	few	TRBV6-1	TRBD1	TGTGCCAGCAGCAGGACAGGGAGTTACACTGAAGCTTTCTTT	CASSRTGSYTEAFF
TRBJ1-1	-	TRBV28	-	TGTGCCAGCAGTTTATGGGGGGGCACTGAAGCTTTCTTT	CASSLWGGTEAFF
TRBJ1-2	-	TRBV19	TRBD1	TGTGCCAGTCAATCGCCCGACAGGGTATACGGCTACACCTTC	CASQSPDRVYGYTF
TRBJ1-1	-	TRBV4-1	-	TGCGCCAGCAGCCAAGCTCCCCGGAGGATTGACACTGAAGCTTTCTTT	CASSQAPRRIDTEAFF
TRBJ1-1	once	TRBV6-1	-	TGTGCCAGCAGTGCCCAGCAGGGAGGGAACACTGAAGCTTTCTTT	CASSAQQGGNTEAFF
TRBJ1-1	-	TRBV10-3	-	TGTGCCATCAGGGAGACAGAAATGAACACTGAAGCTTTCTTT	CAIRETEMNTEAFF
TRBJ1-1	-	TRBV19	-	TGTGCCAGTAATGGCGGGGGGCCCACTGAAGCTTTCTTT	CASNGGGPTEAFF
TRBJ2-7	-	TRBV7-2	-	TGTGCCAGCAGCTTAGGGTCGGGGGCCTACGAGCAGTACTTC	CASSLGSGAYEQYF
TRBJ2-2	-	TRBV9	TRBD2	TGTGCCAGCAGCGTACCTAAAACTAGCGGGGGGGCCCCCGGGGAGCTGTTTTTT	CASSVPKTSGGAPGELFF
TRBJ1-4	once	TRBV10-1	TRBD1	TGCGCCAGCAGTGAGTCCCCGGGACAGGCTGGTGAAAAACTGTTTTTT	CASSESPGQAGEKLFF
TRBJ2-1	once	TRBV7-6	-	TGTGCCAGCAGCTTAGGAAGCGGCAATTCCTACAATGAGCAGTTCTTC	CASSLGSGNSYNEQFF
TRBJ2-1	-	TRBV11-2	TRBD2	TGTGCCAGCAGCTTCTTTGGAAGCGGGGCGAGCAATGAGCAGTTCTTC	CASSFFGSGASNEQFF
TRBJ1-2	-	TRBV15	-	TGTGCCACCAGCAGAGAAACAAGAAACTATGGCTACACCTTC	CATSRETRNYGYTF
TRBJ1-1	-	TRBV19	TRBD1	TGTGCCAGTAGTATATTTGGGACAGGGCGAGCTGAAGCTTTCTTT	CASSIFGTGRAEAFF
TRBJ2-1	-	TRBV6-1	-	TGTGCCAGCAGTGAAGCGCTCAGGGCTGGGATCAATGAGCAGTTCTTC	CASSEALRAGINEQFF
TRBJ1-2	-	TRBV19	TRBD1	TGTGCCAGTAGTACATCCGGGACAGGGGTCTATGGCTACACCTTC	CASSTSGTGVYGYTF
TRBJ1-1	-	TRBV7-9	-	TGTGCCAGCAGCTTAGCGGTGTCGGGGAACACTGAAGCTTTCTTT	CASSLAVSGNTEAFF
TRBJ2-2	-	TRBV4-2	-	TGTGCCAGCAGCCCCCATTTAGGAGGACTCGACACCGGGGAGCTGTTTTTT	CASSPHLGGLDTGELFF
TRBJ1-1	-	TRBV5-1	-	TGCGCCAGCAGCTTCTTCAGGGGCCGGCGAACGCACACTGAAGCTTTCTTT	CASSFFRGRRTHTEAFF
TRBJ1-2	-	TRBV28	-	TGTGCCAGCAGTACCAGGATCCGTCCTAACTATGGCTACACCTTC	CASSTRIRPNYGYTF
TRBJ2-6	-	TRBV7-9	-	TGTGCCAGCAGCCCTAGGGGGAAACTCTCTTCTGGGGCCAACGTCCTGACTTTC	CASSPRGKLSSGANVLTF
TRBJ1-6	few	TRBV4-1	TRBD1	TGCGCCAGCAGCCCAACAGGGGCTTATAGTTCACCCCTCCACTTT	CASSPTGAYSSPLHF